A selection of T cell receptor beta chains follows, all from one sample in a study of T cell repertoires in cytomegalovirus infection. TCRdb reprocessed the reads via MiXCR and lists one record per CDR3 protein. The data hold 250,000 to 350,000 distinct CDR3 sequences, with more than 20% observed a single time. Specimen: PBMCs. These TCRs come from a human donor in good health (CMV status not recorded). Some clones in this sample may be carry-over from other donors' samples. Each CDR3 is given with its conserved first and last residue. The D gene is left open where the match is weak. Clone size is not always given. Where it is, it says once, few, many or a class for expanded clones.

D gene: .
V gene: TRBV7-2
J gene: TRBJ2-3
clone size: many
CDR3 DNA: TGTGCCAGCAGTCCTAGGGCGGGTGGTAGAGATACGCAGTATTTT
CDR3 protein: CASSPRAGGRDTQYF

D gene: TRBD2
V gene: TRBV6-4
J gene: TRBJ2-2
clone size: few
CDR3 DNA: TGTGCCAGCAGCGCCAATAGCGGGGGGAACACCGGGGAGCTGTTTTTT
CDR3 protein: CASSANSGGNTGELFF

D gene: .
V gene: TRBV29-1
J gene: TRBJ2-7
clone size: .
CDR3 DNA: TGCAGCGTCGGGACTCCCGCCTACGAGCAGTACTTC
CDR3 protein: CSVGTPAYEQYF

D gene: .
V gene: TRBV19
J gene: TRBJ1-6
clone size: .
CDR3 DNA: TGTGCCAGTAGTATAGATCATAACAGCAATTCACCCCTCCACTTT
CDR3 protein: CASSIDHNSNSPLHF

D gene: .
V gene: TRBV11-2
J gene: TRBJ2-5
clone size: .
CDR3 DNA: TGTGCCAGCAGCCCCGGTGCCAACCTATTGGAGACCCAGTACTTC
CDR3 protein: CASSPGANLLETQYF

D gene: TRBD1
V gene: TRBV20-1
J gene: TRBJ2-7
clone size: .
CDR3 DNA: TGCAGTGCTAGAGGGGACAGATTTTCCGAGCAGTACTTC
CDR3 protein: CSARGDRFSEQYF

D gene: TRBD2
V gene: TRBV20-1
J gene: TRBJ2-7
clone size: .
CDR3 DNA: TGCAGTGCTTACGGGACTACGTCCTACGAGCAGTACTTC
CDR3 protein: CSAYGTTSYEQYF

D gene: TRBD1
V gene: TRBV5-1
J gene: TRBJ1-5
clone size: .
CDR3 DNA: TGCGCCAGCAGCTGGGGGACAGGGGGGAATCAGCCCCAGCATTTT
CDR3 protein: CASSWGTGGNQPQHF

D gene: TRBD1
V gene: TRBV6-6
J gene: TRBJ2-3
clone size: .
CDR3 DNA: TGTGCCAGCAGTTGGGGGACAGTCGGCACAGATACGCAGTATTTT
CDR3 protein: CASSWGTVGTDTQYF

D gene: .
V gene: TRBV7-2
J gene: TRBJ1-3
clone size: many
CDR3 DNA: TGTGCCAGCAGCCAGTTCTCTGGAAACACCATATATTTT
CDR3 protein: CASSQFSGNTIYF

D gene: TRBD2
V gene: TRBV7-2
J gene: TRBJ2-5
clone size: .
CDR3 DNA: TGTGCCAGCAACAAGACTAGCGGGGGGGCCCCAAGTCAAGAGACCCAGTACTTC
CDR3 protein: CASNKTSGGAPSQETQYF

D gene: TRBD1
V gene: TRBV20-1
J gene: TRBJ1-6
clone size: .
CDR3 DNA: TGCAGTGCTAGAGAGTTAAAGGACAGGATTGATCGTTCACCCCTCCACTTT
CDR3 protein: CSARELKDRIDRSPLHF

D gene: .
V gene: TRBV6-5
J gene: TRBJ2-7
clone size: few
CDR3 DNA: TGTGCCAGCAGTTACTCGGCAGGAGCCTCCTCCGAGCAGTACTTC
CDR3 protein: CASSYSAGASSEQYF

D gene: .
V gene: TRBV6-2/TRBV6-3
J gene: TRBJ1-5
clone size: many
CDR3 DNA: TGTGCCAGCAGTACGGCGGGAGTGGTGGGTCAGCCCCAGCATTTT
CDR3 protein: CASSTAGVVGQPQHF

D gene: TRBD2
V gene: TRBV7-9
J gene: TRBJ2-3
clone size: many
CDR3 DNA: TGTGCCAGCAGCTTAGCCCGGTCTAGCGGGAGATCAGATACGCAGTATTTT
CDR3 protein: CASSLARSSGRSDTQYF

D gene: TRBD1
V gene: TRBV7-6
J gene: TRBJ2-2
clone size: few
CDR3 DNA: TGTGCCAGCAGCCTGGGGACAGTGGACACCGGGGAGCTGTTTTTT
CDR3 protein: CASSLGTVDTGELFF

D gene: .
V gene: TRBV2
J gene: TRBJ1-5
clone size: .
CDR3 DNA: TGTGCCAGCAGTGACGAATTCGACCGCCGCCCTCAGCCCCAGCATTTT
CDR3 protein: CASSDEFDRRPQPQHF